One and the same sample provided the 3 T cell receptor beta chains below, sequenced in a study of T cells after yellow fever vaccination. One entry per CDR3 protein, called by TCRdb with MiXCR from the 5' RACE reads. Of about 210,000 distinct CDR3 sequences in the sample, approximately 3.2% were seen once. Sequenced material: CD4+ T cells sorted from PBMCs, taken 10 days after the yellow fever booster vaccination. These receptor sequences come from a man younger than 30 who received the YFV17D yellow fever vaccine.

This clonotype came up many times. This chain connects TRBV4-3 to TRBJ2-2; no clear D gene. Trimming shortened V by 0 bases and J by 14 bases, and 13 bases separated the two germline ends. The CDR3 extends over 13 amino acids. Germline V gives CDR1 LGHNA, CDR2 YSLEER. DNA of the CDR3: TGCGCCAGCAGCCAAGATTTTGCGAGTTCCCTGTTTTTT. As protein: CASSQDFASSLFF.

V usage is TRBV5-6 and J usage is TRBJ2-3; the match to TRBD2 covers 10 bases. V lost 2 bases, J lost 6 bases, and 6 bases stayed unmatched. The germline CDR1 and CDR2 sequences are SGHDT and YYEEEE. The CDR3 totals 15 residues. CDR3 protein: CASSLRTSGADTQYF. CDR3 DNA sequence: TGTGCCAGCAGCTTAAGAACTAGCGGGGCGGATACGCAGTATTTT.

This clonotype occurred many times. V and J are TRBV7-9 and TRBJ2-4; a weak D match, TRBD2 (5 bases). The CDR3 consists of 16 residues. CDR1 SEHNR and CDR2 FQNEAQ come from the germline V gene (reference sequence). Trimming took off 2 bases at V and 0 bases at J, with 11 bases between the two ends. CDR3 bases: TGTGCCAGCAGCTTACGGGGAAGAGGAGCCAAAAACATTCAGTACTTC. Translation gives CASSLRGRGAKNIQYF.